Listed below are T cell receptor beta chains from one sample, sequenced in a study of blood T cell repertoires in COVID-19. Using immunoSEQ multiplex PCR, the repertoire was profiled, and TCRdb retains in-frame clones only, with some absent. This table holds about 200,000 clones, 75% to 85% found once. The sample consisted of peripheral blood. These TCRs come from a woman aged 40 to 50 with COVID-19, enrolled during active disease. CDR3s leave out the opening cysteine and the closing phenylalanine or tryptophan. Each record gives: clone size, V gene, CDR3 protein. Clone size is given for some rows only: seen once, a few or many times, or a class if the clone is expanded.

many TRBV3-1/TRBV3-2 ASSPRTVTPSQF
- TRBV9 ASSRGDTIY
once TRBV5-1 ASSLAPSIGTSSFDTQY
- TRBV19 ASSPTGGWETQY
- TRBV4-1 ASSQAEGQYGYT
- TRBV7-9 ASSQYRESQY
- TRBV5-1 ASSYRQGTGEQY
- TRBV28 ASSGSDRKNTGELF
- TRBV5-1 ASSFRPSPGQGTPQQF
once TRBV20-1 SAGANTEAF
- TRBV10-3 AISDRSGGATDTQY
- TRBV6-1 ASSETGTIPQH
- TRBV7-2 ASSPQGDQPQH
- TRBV5-7 ASSPRGKNIQY
- TRBV19 ASSDIFGNTIY
- TRBV10-3 ASGTSVADTQY
few TRBV5-4 ASSSGTTRAGNTIY
- TRBV5-1 ASSLAGGGRYNEQF
few TRBV7-9 ASSLPQRNTEAF
- TRBV21-1 ASSKALAGGPGELF
- TRBV12-3/TRBV12-4 ASSLGGFYGYT
- TRBV15 ATSSVNGRQPQH
- TRBV5-4 ASSLGYVETQY
- TRBV4-3 ASSFGLAGGQETQY
- TRBV2 ASKAGQNVLEAF
- TRBV30 AWSPGQENTEAF
- TRBV7-3 ASSQDARQNTEAF
- TRBV4-1 ASSQAPRGWDTEAF
few TRBV19 ASVDSTILGELF
- TRBV5-4 ASSSGSGGAADTQY
few TRBV27 ASSLRFNTGELF
- TRBV2 ASSSRGGRSGNTIY
- TRBV4-2 ASSPSEGTGSSQPQH
- TRBV19 ASQRGRGAGELF
- TRBV6-5 ASSYRQGHPNSPLH
- TRBV2 ASRAGTTGNQPQH
- TRBV18 ASSPGTGGQRETQY
- TRBV7-8 ASSRNSGVVGEQY
- TRBV10-1 ASSGQGTTLH
- TRBV5-5 ASSLTSNTEAF
- TRBV20-1 SARSGFEQY
once TRBV11-2 ASSFSTDTQY
- TRBV27 ATRLNSNQPQH
- TRBV27 ASSLWSGSAEAF
- TRBV4-1 ASSPGQGNQPQH
- TRBV4-1 ASSLERRTESNYGYT